What follows are 12 T cell receptor beta chains derived from one specimen sequenced in a study of T-cell reconstitution after alpha-beta-depleted transplantation in children. Using unique molecular identifiers, the investigators prepared the TCRbeta library. TCRdb re-derived calls from the PCR reads in MiXCR, one entry per CDR3 protein. This table has approximately 980,000 distinct CDR3 sequences, roughly 31% appearing once. Source: PBMCs, mostly from graft donor cells, taken 360 days after TCRalphabeta/CD19-depleted stem cell transplant. The receptors here all came from a boy less than two years old who had a stem cell transplant for SCID, so the T cells may come from the graft donor.

This sequence joins TRBV15 and TRBJ1-6; D may be TRBD1 (5 bases). Germline CDR1 is LNHNV and CDR2 is YYDKDF (reference sequence). Trimming removed 5 bases at V and 8 bases at J, with 13 bases between. The CDR3 covers 14 residues. Written as DNA, the CDR3 is TGTGCCACCAGCTCGCCGGGGGGTTATTCACCCCTCCACTTT. It is translated as CATSSPGGYSPLHF.

This clonotype has more than one count but fewer than ten. The J gene is TRBJ2-7, the V gene TRBV4-1; D unclear. Looked up from germline, CDR1 is MGHRA and CDR2 is YSYEKL. V dropped 3 bases and J dropped 3 bases, with 12 bases sitting between them. CDR3 size: 14 residues. This chain's CDR3 is CASSHQEWDYEQYF. For the CDR3, the DNA is TGCGCCAGCAGCCACCAGGAGTGGGACTACGAGCAGTACTTC.

This clonotype was recorded many times. One junction end disagrees with the germline gene, perhaps due to a read error. V is TRBV12-3 or TRBV12-4 and J is TRBJ2-7; 7 bases line up with TRBD1. The CDR3 contains 12 residues. CDR3 in amino acids: CASSSRGYEQYF. Here the CDR3 DNA reads TGCGCCAGCAGCTCCAGGGGGTACGAGCAGTACTTC.

The rearrangement uses TRBV4-2 and TRBJ2-7; 7 bases align to TRBD2. Germline V gene lookup returns CDR1 LGHNA and CDR2 YNFKEQ. The CDR3 runs to 14 residues. J lost 4 bases, V lost 4 bases, and 7 bases had no gene match. CDR3 in amino acids: CASSRGRASYEQYF. In DNA, the CDR3 is TGTGCCAGCAGCCGAGGGAGGGCGAGTTACGAGCAGTACTTC.

The genes are TRBV20-1 and TRBJ2-1, with D perhaps matching TRBD2 (7 bases). Trimming shortened V by 3 bases and J by 7 bases, and 10 bases separated the two germline ends. CDR1 is DFQATT and CDR2 is SNEGSKA in the germline V gene (reference sequence). CDR3 size: 12 residues. The CDR3 DNA is TGCAGTGCTAGCGGGGGGCTGAATGAGCAGTTCTTC. Its translation is CSASGGLNEQFF.

This clonotype was seen a handful of times. The chain couples TRBV11-2 to TRBJ2-3, with TRBD2 identical over 14 bases. Germline loops: CDR1 SGHAT, CDR2 FQNNGV. Trimming at V came to 5 bases and at J to 0 bases, leaving 4 bases not matched to a gene. The CDR3 runs to 17 residues. CDR3 sequence reads: CASSLRLAGGSTDTQYF. The DNA for the CDR3 is TGTGCCAGCAGCCTGCGACTAGCGGGGGGGAGCACAGATACGCAGTATTTT.

The rearrangement joins TRBV24-1 to TRBJ2-3; D is tentatively TRBD1 or TRBD2 (5 bases each). Per germline, CDR1 KGHDR and CDR2 SFDVKD. V lost 6 bases, J lost 0 bases, and 15 bases lay in between. The CDR3 has 16 amino acids. The CDR3 DNA is TGTGCCACCAGTTTCGACCGGGACCTCAGCACAGATACGCAGTATTTT. It translates to CATSFDRDLSTDTQYF.

This clonotype came up once. The chain uses TRBV30 and TRBJ2-3; possible D gene TRBD1, 6 bases. The CDR3 loop spans 13 amino acids. The germline gives CDR1 GTSNPN, CDR2 SVGIG (reference sequence). V was cut by 2 bases and J by 6 bases, with 12 bases left in between. The chain's CDR3 is CAWSLDRPDTQYF. For the CDR3, the DNA is TGTGCCTGGAGTCTAGACAGGCCCGATACGCAGTATTTT.

This sequence joins TRBV5-1 and TRBJ2-4; D gene uncertain. The V gene lost 0 bases and the J gene lost 1 base, with 8 bases spanning the gap. Germline V gives CDR1 SGHRS, CDR2 YFSETQ. The CDR3 consists of 15 residues. The CDR3 protein is CASSLDPTAKNIQYF. As DNA, the CDR3 is TGCGCCAGCAGCTTGGATCCCACCGCCAAAAACATTCAGTACTTC.

V and J are TRBV10-1 and TRBJ2-1; D is unclear. Germline V gives CDR1 WNHNN, CDR2 SYGVQD (reference sequence). The V end lost 2 bases, the J end lost 14 bases, and 13 bases lay between the germline ends. The CDR3 is made up of 12 amino acids. The CDR3 DNA reads TGCGCCAGCAGTGAGGAGACCGGTAGGAAGTTCTTC. Translated, it gives CASSEETGRKFF.

This clonotype turned up a few times. The genes are TRBV10-3 and TRBJ2-1; the D is unclear. The CDR3 runs 13 residues. Germline-derived CDR1 and CDR2 are ENHRY and SYGVKD. V lost 3 bases and J 7 bases, leaving 10 bases between the germline ends. CDR3 loop: CAISDGPHNEQFF. CDR3 coding DNA: TGTGCCATCAGTGATGGCCCCCATAATGAGCAGTTCTTC.

The chain couples TRBV11-2 to TRBJ2-7; TRBD1 aligns across 8 bases. Germline V lookup: CDR1 SGHAT, CDR2 FQNNGV. V gave up 1 base and J gave up 3 bases; unmatched junction bases: 5. The CDR3 sequence is 15 residues long. The CDR3 DNA reads as TGTGCCAGCAGCTTAGGGGGACAGGACTACTACGAGCAGTACTTC. Translation: CASSLGGQDYYEQYF.